A selection of T cell receptor beta chains follows, all from one sample in a study of cytomegalovirus exposure and HLA in healthy donors. Generated by immunoSEQ multiplex PCR, the TCRdb table keeps only in-frame clones and is missing some. The sample consists of 100,000 to 150,000 clones, around 80% of them appearing once. The sequenced sample was PBMCs. All receptors come from a boy between 2 and 10 years old in good health and CMV-seronegative. CDR3s include the opening cysteine and the closing phenylalanine or tryptophan. D genes are given only for firm matches. Clone size is shown for a subset of rows, as once, few, many or a class of expanded clone.

>TRBV4-3|TRBD2|NA|TRBJ2-2
TGCGCCAGCAGCCCGACTAGCGGGGGATACGGGGAGCTGTTTTTT
CASSPTSGGYGELFF
>TRBV7-9|NA|once|TRBJ2-1
TGTGCCAGCAATGGGGGGGCTTCCTACAATGAGCAGTTCTTC
CASNGGASYNEQFF
>TRBV20-1|NA|once|TRBJ2-5
TGCAGTGCCCGATTCCCCCGGGGGCAGTACTTC
CSARFPRGQYF
>TRBV10-3|NA|NA|TRBJ2-1
TGTGCCATCAGTGAGTCGACCAGCGGGTCCGCCTTTTACAATGAGCAGTTCTTC
CAISESTSGSAFYNEQFF
>TRBV2|NA|NA|TRBJ2-1
TGTGCCAGCACCAGAGGCTCCTACAATGAGCAGTTCTTC
CASTRGSYNEQFF
>TRBV27|TRBD1|NA|TRBJ2-7
TGTGCCAGCAGTTTCGGGACAGGGGGTTATGAGCAGTACTTC
CASSFGTGGYEQYF
>TRBV7-2|NA|few|TRBJ1-5
TGTGCCAGCAGCATGGACAATAATCAGCCCCAGCATTTT
CASSMDNNQPQHF
>TRBV19|NA|NA|TRBJ1-6
TGTGCCACCCGGGGGGAAGGCTCCTATAATTCACCCCTCCACTTT
CATRGEGSYNSPLHF
>TRBV18|NA|NA|TRBJ1-4
TGTGCCAGCTCACAAGGGGCGATTGGGGAAAAACTGTTTTTT
CASSQGAIGEKLFF
>TRBV30|NA|NA|TRBJ1-1
TGTGCCTGGAGTGTACGGGGGGCTGGCACTGAAGCTTTCTTT
CAWSVRGAGTEAFF
>TRBV7-9|NA|NA|TRBJ2-1
TGTTCCAGCAGCCCCCCGACGGGGGTGTTATCCTACAATGAGCAGTTCTTC
CSSSPPTGVLSYNEQFF
>TRBV30|NA|NA|TRBJ1-1
TGTGCCTGGAGGCTGATCCCGCGGACTGAAGCTTTCTTT
CAWRLIPRTEAFF
>TRBV7-3|NA|NA|TRBJ2-3
TGTGCCAGCAGCGCCCTTGGGGGGGGCCCCACAGATACGCAGTATTTT
CASSALGGGPTDTQYF
>TRBV7-2|TRBD2|NA|TRBJ2-1
TGTGCCAGCACTAACCCCCCTAGCGGGAGAGCCTACTACAATGAGCAGTTCTTC
CASTNPPSGRAYYNEQFF
>TRBV19|TRBD2|NA|TRBJ2-2
TGTGCCAGTAGTAGAGGACTAGCACCCTTAACCGGGGAGCTGTTTTTT
CASSRGLAPLTGELFF
>TRBV6-6|NA|NA|TRBJ2-4
TGTGCCAGCAGTGTAACGGGAGCCAAAAACATTCAGTACTTC
CASSVTGAKNIQYF
>TRBV6-4|TRBD2|few|TRBJ2-1
TGTGCCAGCAGTGGGACTAGCGGGGGGGCTGAGCAGTTCTTC
CASSGTSGGAEQFF
>TRBV29-1|NA|NA|TRBJ2-1
TGCAGCGTTGCGACTTGGAGCTCCTACAATGAGCAGTTCTTC
CSVATWSSYNEQFF
>TRBV5-6|TRBD2|NA|TRBJ2-3
TGTGCCAGCAGCTACGGGACTAGCGGGGGAGCAGATACGCAGTATTTT
CASSYGTSGGADTQYF
>TRBV7-8|TRBD1|NA|TRBJ1-2
TGTGCCAGCAGCCTCGATTGGCAGGGGGCATCATTAAACTATGGCTACACCTTC
CASSLDWQGASLNYGYTF
>TRBV6-5|NA|NA|TRBJ1-1
TGTGCCAGCAGTGAATGGAGGGGTCAGGATGAAGCTTTCTTT
CASSEWRGQDEAFF
>TRBV9|TRBD2|few|TRBJ2-1
TGTGCCAGCAGCTCCCAGGCACTAGCGGGAGACGAGCAGTTCTTC
CASSSQALAGDEQFF
>TRBV19|NA|NA|TRBJ2-1
TGTGCCAGTAGTATCCGGGGTTACAATGAGCAGTTCTTC
CASSIRGYNEQFF
>TRBV5-1|TRBD1|NA|TRBJ2-7
TGCGCCAGCAGTCGCGACAGGGCCACCTCCTACGAGCAGTACTTC
CASSRDRATSYEQYF
>TRBV19|NA|NA|TRBJ1-4
TGTGCCAGCCGTCCCCTTGCAACTAATGAAAAACTGTTTTTT
CASRPLATNEKLFF